Presented here are 9 T cell receptor beta chains from one specimen sequenced in a study of vaccination effects on CD4 cells after COVID-19. Their cognate antigens are unknown. Using viral peptide pools, the ViraFEST assay grew out antigen-specific CD4+ T cells prior to sequencing. Following culture for around 10 days, CD4+ T cells were isolated. Prior SARS-CoV-2 infection was absent in the vaccine recipients, as shown by negative nucleocapsid antibodies. The repertoire was sequenced with immunoSEQ multiplex PCR; TCRdb's copy has only in-frame clones and lacks some. Counted here are tens of thousands of clones, 60% to 85% occurring once; the ten biggest clones make up about 10%. The sequencing used CD4+ T cells from PBMCs cultured with SARS-CoV-2 spike peptides, collected before COVID-19 vaccination. These receptors were taken from a human donor who received a COVID-19 vaccine.

The J gene is TRBJ2-1, the V gene TRBV10-3; 11 bases map to TRBD1. V dropped 3 bases and J dropped 8; count of bases not matched to a gene: 12. Germline V gene lookup returns CDR1 ENHRY and CDR2 SYGVKD. The CDR3 totals 17 residues. In nucleotides, the CDR3 is TGTGCCATCAGTGATGGGGGCCGGGACAGGGGGGGCGATGAGCAGTTCTTC. It is translated as CAISDGGRDRGGDEQFF.

This clone was observed a few times. V usage is TRBV28 and J usage is TRBJ2-7; possibly TRBD1 for D (5 bases). Trimming removed 6 bases at V and 6 bases at J, with 15 bases between. Germline V gene data show CDR1 as MDHEN and CDR2 as SYDVKM. The CDR3 length is 13 residues. This chain's CDR3 is CASSPNQGSEQYV. In DNA, the CDR3 is TGTGCCAGCAGCCCCAATCAGGGTTCCGAGCAGTACGTC.

This clone was seen once. The V call is TRBV5-1, the J call TRBJ2-3; 8 nucleotides match TRBD2. The CDR3 consists of 14 residues. Germline V gene sequence: CDR1 SGHRS, CDR2 YFSETQ. Losses at the gene ends were 6 bases for V and 3 bases for J; bases not matched to a gene: 6. The CDR3 protein is CASKETSATDTQYF. Here the CDR3 DNA reads TGCGCCAGCAAAGAGACTAGCGCTACAGATACGCAGTATTTT.

The CDR3 loop reads CASSLGVNTGELFF. CDR3 DNA sequence: TGTGCCAGCAGCTTAGGGGTTAACACCGGGGAGCTGTTTTTT. The rearrangement uses TRBV7-2 and TRBJ2-2; unclear D gene. V was shortened by 1 base and J by 2 bases, with 5 bases between the two germline ends. The CDR3 has 14 amino acids. The V gene's germline CDR1 is SGHTA and CDR2 FQGNSA.

This chain links TRBV2 with TRBJ1-1; D not certain. There are 14 residues in the CDR3. In germline, CDR1 is SNHLY, CDR2 FYNNEI. Between the trimmed V and J ends, which lost 5 bases and 3 bases, there was a span of 13 bases. The CDR3 is CASSKQGSDTEAFF. The DNA of the CDR3 is TGTGCCAGCAGTAAACAAGGAAGTGACACTGAAGCTTTCTTT.

The chain employs TRBV5-1 and TRBJ1-6, with D possibly TRBD1 on 6 matching bases. Germline V lookup: CDR1 SGHRS, CDR2 YFSETQ. The V gene lost 4 bases and the J gene lost 8 bases, with 13 bases spanning the gap. CDR3 length: 14 amino acids. Here the CDR3 reads CASSPTGADSPLHF. The CDR3, as DNA: TGCGCCAGCAGCCCAACGGGGGCGGATTCACCCCTCCACTTT.

This chain joins TRBV24-1 and TRBJ1-4; the D is unclear. The CDR3 covers 15 residues. CDR1 and CDR2 from the germline V gene are KGHDR and SFDVKD. The V and J ends lost 3 bases and 2 bases respectively, with 9 bases between them. Here the CDR3 reads CATSDPRGTNEKLFF. The CDR3 nucleotides read TGTGCCACCAGTGATCCCCGTGGGACTAATGAAAAACTGTTTTTT.

The rearrangement uses TRBV19 and TRBJ1-4; D gene uncertain. The CDR3 loop spans 16 amino acids. Trimming removed 6 bases from V and 0 bases from J, with 14 bases in between. CDR1 and CDR2 from the germline V gene are LNHDA and SQIVND (reference sequence). The CDR3 sequence: CASSRDVSPTNEKLFF. CDR3 sequence (DNA): TGTGCCAGTAGCCGTGACGTCTCCCCAACTAATGAAAAACTGTTTTTT.

This clone was seen a single time. The chain joins TRBV7-3 to TRBJ1-5; D not resolved. This CDR3 comprises 14 residues. The V gene's germline CDR1 is SGHTA and CDR2 FQGTGA. V lost 2 bases and J lost 7, with 12 bases in between. As DNA, the CDR3 is TGTGCCAGCAGCTTATCCCCGCACGGGCAGCCCCAGCATTTT. As protein: CASSLSPHGQPQHF.